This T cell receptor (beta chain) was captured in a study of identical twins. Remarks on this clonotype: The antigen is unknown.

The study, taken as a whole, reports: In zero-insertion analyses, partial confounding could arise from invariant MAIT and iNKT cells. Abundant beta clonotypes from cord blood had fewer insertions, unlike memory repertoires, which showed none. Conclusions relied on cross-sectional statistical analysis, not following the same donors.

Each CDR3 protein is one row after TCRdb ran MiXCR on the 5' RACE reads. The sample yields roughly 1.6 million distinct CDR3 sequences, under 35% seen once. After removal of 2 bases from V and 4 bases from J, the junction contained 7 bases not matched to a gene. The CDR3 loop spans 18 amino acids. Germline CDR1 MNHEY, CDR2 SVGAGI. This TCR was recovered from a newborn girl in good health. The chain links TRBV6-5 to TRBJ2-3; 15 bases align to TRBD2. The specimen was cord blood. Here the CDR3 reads CASSYGWTSGGAADTQYF. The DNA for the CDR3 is TGTGCCAGCAGTTACGGATGGACTAGCGGGGGGGCCGCAGATACGCAGTATTTT.